This TCR beta chain was sequenced during a study of T cell repertoires in cytomegalovirus infection. At the level of the study: Shared public TCR beta signatures pointed to both CMV infection and a matching HLA type.

Trimming at V came to 3 bases and at J to 2 bases, leaving 3 bases not matched to a gene. The CDR3 is made up of 14 amino acids. Germline assignment: CDR1 SGHTA and CDR2 FQGNSA. Using its own MiXCR run on the reads, TCRdb lists one record per CDR3 protein. The repertoire includes about 180,000 distinct CDR3 sequences, approximately 15% of them detected once, and 27% sits in the top ten. General study points: In two of eight donors, the top clonotype was HLA-C-restricted CMV-specific. Adding up the frequency of public TCR beta families identified people who carried CMV plus the relevant HLA.

In its sample, this clonotype was seen a few times. Its antigen remains unknown. This chain connects TRBV7-2 to TRBJ1-1; 7 nucleotides align to TRBD1. Input material: PBMCs. This receptor was obtained from a human donor in good health (CMV status not recorded). Some clones in this sample may be carry-over from other donors' samples. The CDR3 DNA reads as TGTGCCAGCAGCTTTGACAGGGCAAACACTGAAGCTTTCTTT. It translates to CASSFDRANTEAFF.